The 10 T cell receptor beta chains below come from one sample, sequenced in a study of OX40 agonist ivuxolimab in advanced cancers. Libraries were prepared by immunoSEQ multiplex PCR; TCRdb keeps only in-frame clonotypes and omits some of them. The repertoire holds 60,000 to 70,000 clones, with roughly 84% as singletons. The starting material was CD4+ or CD8+ T cells sorted from blood, obtained in a trial of the OX40 agonist ivuxolimab. These receptors were taken from an adult with an advanced solid tumor such as melanoma, head and neck, liver or kidney cancer.

The chain joins TRBV19 to TRBJ2-3, with D unresolved. The CDR3 sequence is 15 residues long. Germline V gene data show CDR1 as LNHDA and CDR2 as SQIVND (reference sequence). V lost 4 bases to trimming and J lost 1 base, with 12 bases between them. The CDR3, as DNA: TGTGCCAGTAGTACCGACCCCGGCCGCACAGATACGCAGTATTTT. Amino acid sequence: CASSTDPGRTDTQYF.

The V gene is TRBV30, the J gene TRBJ2-5; 8 bases are a match to TRBD1. Germline CDR1 GTSNPN, CDR2 SVGIG (reference sequence). The CDR3 runs to 14 residues. The junction had 4 bases not matched to a gene; V was cut back by 0 bases and J by 4 bases. The CDR3 bases are TGTGCCTGGAGTGTAGCAGGGGGCGCAGAGACCCAGTACTTC. This gives the protein CAWSVAGGAETQYF. The entire variable domain, with the rest obtained from reference TRBV30 and TRBJ2-5, is as follows: SQTIHQWPATLVQPVGSPLSLECTVEGTSNPNLYWYRQAAGRGLQLLFYSVGIGQISSEVPQNLSASRPQDRQFILSSKKLLLSDSGFYLCAWSVAGGAETQYFGPGTRLLVL.

This rearrangement joins TRBV6-5 to TRBJ2-6; D gene uncertain. This CDR3 has 15 amino acids. The V and J ends lost 2 bases and 0 bases respectively, with 5 bases between them. In germline, CDR1 is MNHEY, CDR2 SVGAGI. As DNA, the CDR3 is TGTGCCAGCAGTTACGTCAGCTCTGGGGCCAACGTCCTGACTTTC. Translated, it gives CASSYVSSGANVLTF.

The J gene is TRBJ2-5, the V gene TRBV7-2; TRBD1 is a possible D gene (6 bases). CDR1 is SGHTA, CDR2 FQGNSA, per germline. This CDR3 is built from 13 residues. V gave up 5 bases and J gave up 5 bases, with 12 bases separating them. CDR3 region: CASSQGQWETQYF. The CDR3 bases are TGTGCCAGCAGCCAAGGACAGTGGGAGACCCAGTACTTC. The whole variable domain, remainder taken from reference TRBV7-2 and TRBJ2-5, is GAGVSQSPSNKVTEKGKDVELRCDPISGHTALYWYRQSLGQGLEFLIYFQGNSAPDKSGLPSDRFSAERTGGSVSTLTIQRTQQEDSAVYLCASSQGQWETQYFGPGTRLLVL.

J is TRBJ2-7 and V is TRBV27; perhaps TRBD2 as D (7 bases). Germline V CDR1 and CDR2: MNHEY, SMNVEV (reference sequence). Trimming stripped 3 bases from V and 6 bases from J, with 15 bases between. The CDR3 runs 14 residues. The CDR3 DNA reads as TGTGCCAGCAGTTTCTTCACGAGGGGGGGCGAGCAGTACTTC. This translates into CASSFFTRGGEQYF.

The chain is built from TRBV6-5 and TRBJ2-5; no definite D call. Trimming removed 2 bases at V and 4 bases at J, with 8 bases between. CDR3 size: 13 residues. Germline CDR1 MNHEY, CDR2 SVGAGI. CDR3 coding DNA: TGTGCCAGCAGTTACACCCGGGCAGAGACCCAGTACTTC. This encodes CASSYTRAETQYF.

This clone appeared once. The chain joins TRBV30 to TRBJ2-5; D is undetermined. The CDR3 is 11 amino acids. The germline gives CDR1 GTSNPN, CDR2 SVGIG (reference sequence). The germline V and J ends were trimmed by 0 bases and 5 bases, with 4 bases remaining between them. CDR3 in amino acids: CAWSVLETQYF. The CDR3 region has the DNA TGTGCCTGGAGTGTACTTGAGACCCAGTACTTC.

V and J are TRBV7-8 and TRBJ2-1; D is undetermined. The CDR3 has 15 residues. Germline-derived CDR1 and CDR2 are SGHVS and FQNEAQ. V was shortened by 5 bases and J by 6 bases, with 17 bases between the two germline ends. The CDR3: CASSPIVGPTNEQFF. CDR3 DNA sequence: TGTGCCAGCAGCCCGATCGTAGGGCCTACCAATGAGCAGTTCTTC.

The chain combines TRBV7-2 with TRBJ2-7, with 8 bases that match TRBD2. J lost 5 bases, V lost 5 bases, and 8 bases had no gene match. The CDR3 length is 14 residues. The germline V gene has CDR1 SGHTA and CDR2 FQGNSA. The CDR3 nucleotides are TGTGCCAGCAGCGTTAGCGGGGTAGGGGACGAGCAGTACTTC. Amino acids: CASSVSGVGDEQYF.

V gene TRBV28 combines with J gene TRBJ2-2; 7 positions match TRBD2. CDR1 is MDHEN, CDR2 SYDVKM, per germline. With 6 bases clipped from V and 6 bases from J, the junction kept 7 bases outside the gene matches. The CDR3 sequence is 14 residues long. In DNA form, the CDR3 reads TGTGCCAGCAGCTCAATCGGGGGGTCCGGGGAGCTGTTTTTT. The encoded protein is CASSSIGGSGELFF.